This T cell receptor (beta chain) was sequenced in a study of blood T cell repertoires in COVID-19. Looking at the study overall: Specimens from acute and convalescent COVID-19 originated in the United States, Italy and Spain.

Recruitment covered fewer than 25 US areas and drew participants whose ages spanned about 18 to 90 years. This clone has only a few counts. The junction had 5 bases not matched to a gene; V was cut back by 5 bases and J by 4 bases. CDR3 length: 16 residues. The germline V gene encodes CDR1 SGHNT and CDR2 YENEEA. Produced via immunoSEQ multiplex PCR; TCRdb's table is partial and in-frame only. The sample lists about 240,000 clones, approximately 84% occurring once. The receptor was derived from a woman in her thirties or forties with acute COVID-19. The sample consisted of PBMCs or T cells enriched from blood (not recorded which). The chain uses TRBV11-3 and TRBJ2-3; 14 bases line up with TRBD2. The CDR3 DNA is TGTGCCAGCAGCCTAGGACTAGCGGGAGGCCCAGATACGCAGTATTTT. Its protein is CASSLGLAGGPDTQYF.